This T cell receptor (beta chain) was identified in a study of blood T cell repertoires in COVID-19. Study-level background: COVID-19 samples collected from the United States, Italy and Spain covered acute and convalescent phases.

Deletions cut 3 bases from V and 0 bases from J, with 20 bases between. Germline CDR1 is SEHNR and CDR2 is FQNEAQ (reference sequence). The CDR3 has 19 residues. TCRdb's copy holds only in-frame clones and misses some; the assay was immunoSEQ multiplex PCR. This repertoire shows some 350,000 clones, 91% found once; its top ten account for less than 3.5%. The clonotype originates from a woman between 18 and 30 years old who had recovered from COVID-19. The chain has TRBV7-9 and TRBJ1-4, with a tentative D call TRBD1 (5 bases). Sequenced input: peripheral blood. CDR3 sequence (DNA): TGTGCCAGCAGCTTCCAGGGTTTGGTCGGATATGCAACTAATGAAAAACTGTTTTTT. This gives the protein CASSFQGLVGYATNEKLFF.